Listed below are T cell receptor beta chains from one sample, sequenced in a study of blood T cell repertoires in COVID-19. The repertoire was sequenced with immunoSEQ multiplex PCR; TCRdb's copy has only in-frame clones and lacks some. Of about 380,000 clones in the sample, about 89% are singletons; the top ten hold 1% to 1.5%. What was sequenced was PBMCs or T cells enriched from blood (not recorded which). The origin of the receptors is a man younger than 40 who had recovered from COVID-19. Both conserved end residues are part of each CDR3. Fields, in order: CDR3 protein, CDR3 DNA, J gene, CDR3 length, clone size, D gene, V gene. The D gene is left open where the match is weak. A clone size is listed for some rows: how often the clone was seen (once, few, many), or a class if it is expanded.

CASSPTIQGSTQYF,TGTGCCAGCAGCCCGACAATACAGGGTTCAACCCAGTACTTC,TRBJ2-5,14,.,.,TRBV7-2
CASSQDSGRGHSGANVLTF,TGTGCCAGCAGCCAAGATTCCGGCAGGGGTCACTCTGGGGCCAACGTCCTGACTTTC,TRBJ2-6,19,.,.,TRBV14
CASSQVARGSYGYTF,TGTGCCAGCAGCCAAGTGGCCAGGGGCAGCTATGGCTACACCTTC,TRBJ1-2,15,.,.,TRBV3-1/TRBV3-2
CASSLEAQGSYGYTF,TGTGCCAGCAGTTTAGAGGCGCAGGGAAGCTATGGCTACACCTTC,TRBJ1-2,15,once,.,TRBV27
CASSTGGLNQPQHF,TGTGCCAGCAGTACAGGGGGCCTGAATCAGCCCCAGCATTTT,TRBJ1-5,14,.,TRBD1,TRBV7-9
CASSSGLAGINQETQYF,TGTGCCAGCAGCTCGGGACTAGCGGGTATTAACCAAGAGACCCAGTACTTC,TRBJ2-5,17,.,TRBD2,TRBV7-9
CASSWGGVQGQPQHF,TGCGCCAGCAGCTGGGGGGGAGTGCAAGGTCAGCCCCAGCATTTT,TRBJ1-5,15,.,.,TRBV5-1
CASSDRVIVPQHF,TGTGCCAGTTCGGACAGGGTAATAGTACCCCAGCATTTT,TRBJ1-5,13,.,TRBD1,TRBV19
CASSLGTGALNQPQHF,TGCGCCAGCAGCCTCGGGACAGGGGCCCTAAATCAGCCCCAGCATTTT,TRBJ1-5,16,.,TRBD1,TRBV5-1
CASSIDGGIAKNIQYF,TGTGCCAGTAGTATAGATGGGGGCATTGCCAAAAACATTCAGTACTTC,TRBJ2-4,16,.,.,TRBV19
CASNLRTGDSEQFF,TGTGCCAGCAACCTTCGGACAGGGGACAGTGAGCAGTTCTTC,TRBJ2-1,14,.,TRBD1,TRBV2
CASSAGQTNTEAFF,TGTGCCAGTAGTGCGGGGCAGACGAACACTGAAGCTTTCTTT,TRBJ1-1,14,.,.,TRBV19
CASSYGQERLAKNIQYF,TGTGCCAGCAGTTACGGACAGGAGAGACTAGCCAAAAACATTCAGTACTTC,TRBJ2-4,17,few,TRBD1,TRBV6-2/TRBV6-3
CASSYKTGSGYTF,TGTGCCAGCAGTTACAAGACAGGGAGTGGCTACACCTTC,TRBJ1-2,13,.,TRBD1,TRBV6-5
CASRGARGLPQHF,TGTGCCAGTAGGGGGGCCAGGGGGCTTCCCCAGCATTTT,TRBJ1-5,13,.,TRBD1,TRBV19
CASSDFSGGEDTEAFF,TGTGCCAGCAGTGATTTTTCAGGGGGCGAGGACACTGAAGCTTTCTTT,TRBJ1-1,16,.,TRBD1,TRBV2
CASSQVPGQGTEAFF,TGCGCCAGCAGCCAAGTCCCCGGACAGGGAACTGAAGCTTTCTTT,TRBJ1-1,15,.,TRBD1,TRBV4-1
CASSSVYTEAFF,TGTGCCAGCAGCTCCGTCTACACTGAAGCTTTCTTT,TRBJ1-1,12,.,.,TRBV7-9
CATTGGHEAFF,TGTGCCACTACGGGGGGCCATGAAGCTTTCTTT,TRBJ1-1,11,once,.,TRBV6-5
CASSYRGQPQHF,TGTGCCAGCAGTTATAGAGGGCAGCCCCAGCATTTT,TRBJ1-5,12,few,.,TRBV28
CASNRQVNTEAFF,TGTGCCAGCAATCGACAGGTAAACACTGAAGCTTTCTTT,TRBJ1-1,13,.,.,TRBV2
CASSFEKGNEQFF,TGTGCCAGTAGTTTCGAAAAGGGGAATGAGCAGTTCTTC,TRBJ2-1,13,.,.,TRBV19
CASSPARVGKLFF,TGTGCCAGCAGCCCGGCGCGGGTCGGGAAACTGTTTTTT,TRBJ1-4,13,.,.,TRBV11-2
CASTSNRGRDTGELFF,TGTGCCAGCACCTCTAATCGGGGGAGGGACACCGGGGAGCTGTTTTTT,TRBJ2-2,16,.,TRBD2,TRBV7-9
CASSQVDSGGLTQYF,TGTGCCAGCAGCCAAGTGGATAGCGGGGGGTTAACCCAGTACTTC,TRBJ2-5,15,.,TRBD2,TRBV3-1/TRBV3-2
CASSPRAKGSYEQYF,TGTGCCAGCTCACCTCGGGCAAAGGGGTCCTACGAGCAGTACTTC,TRBJ2-7,15,.,.,TRBV18
CASSWTGVGSPLHF,TGTGCCAGCAGCTGGACAGGGGTTGGGTCACCCCTCCACTTT,TRBJ1-6,14,.,TRBD1,TRBV5-4
CASSQAYEQYF,TGTGCCAGTAGTCAGGCCTACGAGCAGTACTTC,TRBJ2-7,11,once,.,TRBV19
CSVDPGRTDTQYF,TGCAGCGTTGACCCGGGGAGGACAGATACGCAGTATTTT,TRBJ2-3,13,.,.,TRBV29-1
CASSLGTGGTYEQYF,TGTGCCAGCAGTCTGGGGACAGGCGGAACCTACGAGCAGTACTTC,TRBJ2-7,15,.,TRBD1,TRBV27